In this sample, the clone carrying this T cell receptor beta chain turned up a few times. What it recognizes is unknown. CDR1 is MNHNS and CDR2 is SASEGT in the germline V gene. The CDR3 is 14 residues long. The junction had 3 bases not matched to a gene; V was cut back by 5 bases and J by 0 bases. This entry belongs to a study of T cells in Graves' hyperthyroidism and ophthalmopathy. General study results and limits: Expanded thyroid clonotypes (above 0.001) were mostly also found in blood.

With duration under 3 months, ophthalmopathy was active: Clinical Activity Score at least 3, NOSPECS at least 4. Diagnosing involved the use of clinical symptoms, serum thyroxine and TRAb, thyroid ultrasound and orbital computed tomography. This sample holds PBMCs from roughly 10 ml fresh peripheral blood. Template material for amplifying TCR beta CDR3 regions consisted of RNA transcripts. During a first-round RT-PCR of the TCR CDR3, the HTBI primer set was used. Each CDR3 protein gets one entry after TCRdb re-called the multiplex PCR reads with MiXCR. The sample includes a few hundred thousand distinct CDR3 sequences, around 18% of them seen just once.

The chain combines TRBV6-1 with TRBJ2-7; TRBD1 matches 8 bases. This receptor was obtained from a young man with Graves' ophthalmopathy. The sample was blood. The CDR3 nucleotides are TGTGCCAGCAGTTGGGACAGGAGCTCCTACGAGCAGTACTTC. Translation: CASSWDRSSYEQYF.